These 12 T cell receptor beta chains were sequenced from one sample in a study of response to subunit inactivated influenza vaccine. TCRdb itself ran the RT-PCR reads through MiXCR, one entry per CDR3 protein. The sample lists fewer than 650,000 distinct CDR3 sequences, approximately 13% occurring once. This specimen was PBMCs from blood, taken about 40 days after vaccination. The receptors were sampled from a man between 50 and 59 years old who received an inactivated influenza vaccine.

The chain combines TRBV2 with TRBJ2-2; D unclear. The V end lost 6 bases, the J end lost 3 bases, and 5 bases lay between the germline ends. The CDR3 is 12 residues long. Looked up from germline, CDR1 is SNHLY and CDR2 is FYNNEI. The CDR3 here is CASRVHTGELFF. DNA of the CDR3: TGTGCCAGCAGGGTCCACACCGGGGAGCTGTTTTTT.

Many counts were recorded for this clonotype. This rearrangement joins TRBV20-1 to TRBJ2-5, with D uncertain. V dropped 1 base and J dropped 5 bases, with 5 bases sitting between them. Germline CDR1 and CDR2: DFQATT and SNEGSKA (reference sequence). The CDR3 has 11 amino acids. The CDR3 nucleotides are TGCAGTGCTAGAGTGTGGGAGACCCAGTACTTC. Protein: CSARVWETQYF.

The chain combines TRBV2 with TRBJ1-5, with D maybe TRBD1 (6 bases). CDR3 length: 13 amino acids. CDR1 is SNHLY and CDR2 is FYNNEI in the germline V gene. V lost 5 bases to trimming and J lost 9 bases, with 14 bases between them. The CDR3 spells CASSRDISSPQHF. The DNA for the CDR3 is TGTGCCAGCAGTCGGGACATCAGTTCGCCCCAGCATTTT.

This clonotype was observed a few times. The chain is built from TRBV20-1 and TRBJ2-5; D perhaps matches TRBD2 (6 bases). The CDR3 is 13 residues long. Between the trimmed V and J ends, which lost 4 bases and 2 bases, there was a span of 11 bases. From germline, CDR1 is DFQATT and CDR2 SNEGSKA (reference sequence). CDR3 bases: TGCAGTGCTAAACACGGGGGACAAGAGACCCAGTACTTC. It is translated as CSAKHGGQETQYF.

The chain has TRBV7-9 and TRBJ2-1, with TRBD2 identical over 10 bases. CDR3 length equals 16 residues. Losses at the gene ends were 4 bases for V and 6 bases for J; bases not matched to a gene: 9. From germline, CDR1 is SEHNR and CDR2 FQNEAQ (reference sequence). In nucleotides, the CDR3 is TGTGCCAGCAGCTCGGTGTTTCTAGCGGGGGTCAATGAGCAGTTCTTC. This gives the protein CASSSVFLAGVNEQFF. The full variable domain, its missing parts supplied by reference TRBV7-9 and TRBJ2-1, is DTGVSQNPRHKITKRGQNVTFRCDPISEHNRLYWYRQTLGQGPEFLTYFQNEAQLEKSRLLSDRFSAERPKGSFSTLEIQRTEQGDSAMYLCASSSVFLAGVNEQFFGPGTRLTVL.

This clonotype was seen many times. V and J are TRBV20-1 and TRBJ2-6; tentative D call: TRBD1 (5 bases). Trimming removed 3 bases from V and 1 base from J, with 7 bases in between. Germline CDR1 DFQATT, CDR2 SNEGSKA (reference sequence). The CDR3 consists of 14 residues. As DNA, the CDR3 is TGCAGTGCTAGTGCAGGGTCTGGGGCCAACGTCCTGACTTTC. This gives the protein CSASAGSGANVLTF.

The chain employs TRBV12-3 or TRBV12-4 and TRBJ2-2; 7 nucleotides match TRBD2. J gave up 4 bases and V 10 bases, and 12 bases lay outside the gene matches. This CDR3 spans 15 amino acids. The chain's CDR3 is CATLRERGPTGELFF. In DNA form, the CDR3 reads TGTGCCACATTAAGGGAGCGGGGCCCCACCGGGGAGCTGTTTTTT.

V and J are TRBV6-5 and TRBJ1-2; no reliable D call. CDR3 length: 12 residues. Germline V gene data show CDR1 as MNHEY and CDR2 as SVGAGI. V was trimmed by 2 bases and J by 8 bases, leaving 9 bases between them. The CDR3 nucleotides are TGTGCCAGCAGTTACCGAGGGTTAGGCTACACCTTC. This codes for CASSYRGLGYTF.

The chain employs TRBV7-9 and TRBJ1-1, with 7 bases lining up with TRBD1. The junction had 12 bases not matched to a gene; V was cut back by 6 bases and J by 2 bases. The CDR3 consists of 16 residues. Germline lookup yields CDR1 SEHNR and CDR2 FQNEAQ (reference sequence). The CDR3 DNA follows: TGTGCCAGCAGTTGGCCGGGACAGACATTTAACACTGAAGCTTTCTTT. Its protein is CASSWPGQTFNTEAFF.

This clonotype was seen at least ten times. CDR3 nucleotides: TGCGCCAGCAGCTTGATACGGAACGGGGAGCTGTTTTTT. As protein: CASSLIRNGELFF. The chain has TRBV5-1 and TRBJ2-2, with D unresolved. CDR1 is SGHRS and CDR2 is YFSETQ in the germline V gene. Deletions cut 1 base from V and 7 bases from J, with 8 bases between. The CDR3 has 13 amino acids. The entire variable domain, with the rest obtained from reference TRBV5-1 and TRBJ2-2, is as follows: KAGVTQTPRYLIKTRGQQVTLSCSPISGHRSVSWYQQTPGQGLQFLFEYFSETQRNKGNFPGRFSGRQFSNSRSEMNVSTLELGDSALYLCASSLIRNGELFFGEGSRLTVL.

The chain joins TRBV9 to TRBJ2-3, with D perhaps matching TRBD2 (6 bases). There are 15 residues in the CDR3. The V gene lost 5 bases and the J gene lost 2 bases, with 15 bases spanning the gap. From germline, CDR1 is SGDLS and CDR2 YYNGEE. The CDR3 region has the DNA TGTGCCAGCAGTTTTCGCGGGGCTTCCACAGATACGCAGTATTTT. It yields the protein CASSFRGASTDTQYF.

In this sample, this clonotype turned up a few times. The chain uses TRBV5-1 and TRBJ2-7; 7 bases line up with TRBD2. This CDR3 contains 16 residues. V lost 0 bases and J lost 4; bases outside the gene matches: 10. Looked up from germline, CDR1 is SGHRS and CDR2 is YFSETQ. The chain's CDR3 is CASSLGFGGGRYEQYF. In nucleotides, the CDR3 is TGCGCCAGCAGCTTGGGCTTTGGCGGGGGTCGGTACGAGCAGTACTTC.